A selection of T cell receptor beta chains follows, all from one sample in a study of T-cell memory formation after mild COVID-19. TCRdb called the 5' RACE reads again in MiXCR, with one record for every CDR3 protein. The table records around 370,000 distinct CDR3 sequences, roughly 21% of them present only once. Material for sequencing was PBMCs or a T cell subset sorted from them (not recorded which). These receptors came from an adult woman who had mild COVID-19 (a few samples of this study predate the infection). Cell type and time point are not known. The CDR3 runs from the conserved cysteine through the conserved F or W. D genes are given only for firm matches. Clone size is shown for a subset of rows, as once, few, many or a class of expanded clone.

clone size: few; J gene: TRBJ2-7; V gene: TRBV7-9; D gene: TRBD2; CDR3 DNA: TGTGCCAGCAGCTTTTTTAGCGGGGCAACCTACGAGCAGTACTTC; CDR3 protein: CASSFFSGATYEQYF
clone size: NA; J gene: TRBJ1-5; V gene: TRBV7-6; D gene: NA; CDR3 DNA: TGTGCCAGCAGCTCCTCAGGGGCTGGCAATCAGCCCCAGCATTTT; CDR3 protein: CASSSSGAGNQPQHF
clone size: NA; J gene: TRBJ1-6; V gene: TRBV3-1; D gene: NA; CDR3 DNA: TGTGCCGCATCGGCGAGCGGGCGATCACCCCTCCACTTT; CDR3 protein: CAASASGRSPLHF
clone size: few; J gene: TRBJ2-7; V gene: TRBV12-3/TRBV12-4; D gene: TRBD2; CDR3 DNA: TGTGCCAGCACTATTATGACTAGCGGTTACTACGAGCAGTACTTC; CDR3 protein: CASTIMTSGYYEQYF
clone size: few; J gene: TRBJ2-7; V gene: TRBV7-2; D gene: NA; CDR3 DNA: TGTGCCAGCAGCTCCCAGGGGACTAACTCCTACGAGCAGTACTTC; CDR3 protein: CASSSQGTNSYEQYF
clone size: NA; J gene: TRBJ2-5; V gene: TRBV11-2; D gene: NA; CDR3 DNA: TGTGCCAGCAGCGAAGGGGGACAAGAGACCCAGTACTTC; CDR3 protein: CASSEGGQETQYF
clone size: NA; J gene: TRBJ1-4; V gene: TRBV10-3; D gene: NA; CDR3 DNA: TGTGCCATCAGTGAGTCGGGGTCAGCTAATGAAAAACTGTTTTTT; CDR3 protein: CAISESGSANEKLFF
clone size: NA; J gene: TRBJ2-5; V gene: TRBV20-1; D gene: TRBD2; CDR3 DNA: TGCAGTGCTAGAGATTCTAGAAGCGGGAGTCTGGGAGAGACCCAGTACTTC; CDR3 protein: CSARDSRSGSLGETQYF
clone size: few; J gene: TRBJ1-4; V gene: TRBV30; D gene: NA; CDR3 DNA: TGTGCCTGGAGTGCCTCCGGGCCCAGGGATGAAAAACTGTTTTTT; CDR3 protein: CAWSASGPRDEKLFF
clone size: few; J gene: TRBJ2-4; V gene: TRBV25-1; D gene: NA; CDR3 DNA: TGTGCCAGCAGTGAGGACTCAACGGGAAACATTCAGTACTTC; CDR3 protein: CASSEDSTGNIQYF
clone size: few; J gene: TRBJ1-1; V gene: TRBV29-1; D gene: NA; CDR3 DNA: TGCAGCGTTGCGGAGGGGCGCCGGACCATAGAAGCTTTCTTT; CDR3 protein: CSVAEGRRTIEAFF
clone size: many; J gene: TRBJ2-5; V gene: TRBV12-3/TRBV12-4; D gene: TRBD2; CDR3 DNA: TGTGCCAGCAGCCACGGGACTACTCAAGAGACCCAGTACTTC; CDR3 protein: CASSHGTTQETQYF
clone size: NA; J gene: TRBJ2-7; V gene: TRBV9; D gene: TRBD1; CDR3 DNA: TGTGCCAGCGGAAGCGGGACAGGGACCTACGAGCAGTACTTC; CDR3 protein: CASGSGTGTYEQYF
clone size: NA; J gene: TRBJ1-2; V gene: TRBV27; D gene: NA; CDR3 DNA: TGTGCCAGCAGTTTATCGGCAGGGATCTTGCAATGGGGCTACACCTTC; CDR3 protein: CASSLSAGILQWGYTF
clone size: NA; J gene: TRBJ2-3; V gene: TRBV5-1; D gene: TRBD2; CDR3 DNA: TGCGCCAGCTTTAGCGGGAGTTTCACAGATACGCAGTATTTT; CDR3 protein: CASFSGSFTDTQYF
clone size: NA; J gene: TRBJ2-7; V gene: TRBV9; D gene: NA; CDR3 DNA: TGTGCCAGCAGCGTAGAGGGCCAAGCCTCCTACGAGCAGTACTTC; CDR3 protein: CASSVEGQASYEQYF
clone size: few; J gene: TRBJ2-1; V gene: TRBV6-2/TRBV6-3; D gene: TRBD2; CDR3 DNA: TGTGCCAGCGGCGGGAGCGGGTCCTACAATGAGCAGTTCTTC; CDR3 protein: CASGGSGSYNEQFF
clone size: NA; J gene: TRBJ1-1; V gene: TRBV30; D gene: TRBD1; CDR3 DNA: TGTGCCTGTTCGGACAGGGGGGTAGGTGAAGCTTTCTTT; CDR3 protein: CACSDRGVGEAFF
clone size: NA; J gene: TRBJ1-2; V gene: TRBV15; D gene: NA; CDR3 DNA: TGTGCCACCAGCATTGGGACGTACAACTATGGCTACACCTTC; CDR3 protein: CATSIGTYNYGYTF
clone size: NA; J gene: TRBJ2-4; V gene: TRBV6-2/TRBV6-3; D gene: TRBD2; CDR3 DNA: TGTGCCAGCAGTTGGCGGGAGAACAAAAACATTCAGTACTTC; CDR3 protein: CASSWRENKNIQYF
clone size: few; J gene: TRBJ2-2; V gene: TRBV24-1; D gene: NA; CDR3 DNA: TGTGCCACCAGTGACCCTCGACCATCCCGCTTGACCGGGGAGCTGTTTTTT; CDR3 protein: CATSDPRPSRLTGELFF
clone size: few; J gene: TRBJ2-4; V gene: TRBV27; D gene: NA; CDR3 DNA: TGTGCCAGCAGTTCTCCCATAGCCAAAAACATTCAGTACTTC; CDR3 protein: CASSSPIAKNIQYF
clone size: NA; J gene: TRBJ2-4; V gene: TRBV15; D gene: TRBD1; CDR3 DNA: TGTGCCACCAGCAGGGGACAGACAGGGATGAGGGGCAAAAACATTCAGTACTTC; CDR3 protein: CATSRGQTGMRGKNIQYF
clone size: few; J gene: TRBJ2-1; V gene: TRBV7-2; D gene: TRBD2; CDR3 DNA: TGTGCCAGCAGCTCGGGACTAGCGGGAGGACCCTACAATGAGCAGTTCTTC; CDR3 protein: CASSSGLAGGPYNEQFF
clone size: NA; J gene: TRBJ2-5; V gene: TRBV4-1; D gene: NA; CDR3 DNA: TGCGCCAGCAGCCAAGATGGCCGTACCATCCAAGAGACCCAGTACTTC; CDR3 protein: CASSQDGRTIQETQYF
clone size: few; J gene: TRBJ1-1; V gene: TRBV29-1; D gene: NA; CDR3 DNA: TGCAGCGCTGAACCACAGGGAACTGAAGCTTTCTTT; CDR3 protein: CSAEPQGTEAFF
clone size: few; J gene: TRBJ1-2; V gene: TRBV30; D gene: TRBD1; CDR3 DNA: TGTGCCTGGACCCACGGGACAGGGTGGGCCCTTAACTATGGCTACACCTTC; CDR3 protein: CAWTHGTGWALNYGYTF
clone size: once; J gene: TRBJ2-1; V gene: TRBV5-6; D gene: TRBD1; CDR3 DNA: TGTGCCAGCAGCACAACAGGGGGCATGGATGAGCAGTTCTTC; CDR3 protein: CASSTTGGMDEQFF
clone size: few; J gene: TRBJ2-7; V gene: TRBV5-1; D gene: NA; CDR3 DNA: TGCGCCAGCAGCTTGCTCCCCCAGTCGGTAAGAGAGCAGTACTTC; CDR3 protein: CASSLLPQSVREQYF
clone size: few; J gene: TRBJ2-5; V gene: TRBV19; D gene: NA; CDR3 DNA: TGTGCCAGTAGTATTCTGCACCAAGAGACCCAGTACTTC; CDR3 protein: CASSILHQETQYF
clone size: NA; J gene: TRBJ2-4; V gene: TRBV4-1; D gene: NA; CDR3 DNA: TGCGCCAGCAGCCAAGAGGGCTTTATAGCCAAAAACATTCAGTACTTC; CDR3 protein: CASSQEGFIAKNIQYF
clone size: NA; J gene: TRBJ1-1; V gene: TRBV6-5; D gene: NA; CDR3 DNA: TGTGCCAGCAGTTACAGGGGGGCAGGGTGGCGTCGTACTGAAGCTTTCTTT; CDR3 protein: CASSYRGAGWRRTEAFF
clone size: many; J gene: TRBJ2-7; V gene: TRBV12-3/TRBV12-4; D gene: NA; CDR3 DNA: TGTGCCAGCAGTTTTTCCCACTCCTACGAGCAGTACTTC; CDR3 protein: CASSFSHSYEQYF
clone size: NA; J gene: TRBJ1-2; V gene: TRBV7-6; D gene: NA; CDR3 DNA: TGTGCCAGCAGCTTTGGCAGCGCTAACTATGGCTACACCTTC; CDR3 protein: CASSFGSANYGYTF
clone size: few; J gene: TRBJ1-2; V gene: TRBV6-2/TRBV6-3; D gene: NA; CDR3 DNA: TGTGCCAGCAGATCCGGGCCACATAAACCATATGGCTACACCTTC; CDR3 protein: CASRSGPHKPYGYTF
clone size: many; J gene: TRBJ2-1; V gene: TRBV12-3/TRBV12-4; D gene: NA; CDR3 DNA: TGTGCCAGCAGTCCTCCAGGGGCAGGGTCTGACAATGAGCAGTTCTTC; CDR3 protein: CASSPPGAGSDNEQFF
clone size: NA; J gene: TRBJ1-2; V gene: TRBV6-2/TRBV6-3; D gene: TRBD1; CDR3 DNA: TGTGCCAGCAGTTACTCGACAGGGGGGATCTATGGCTACACCTTC; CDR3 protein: CASSYSTGGIYGYTF
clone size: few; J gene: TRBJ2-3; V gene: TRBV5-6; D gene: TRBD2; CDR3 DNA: TGTGCCAGCAGCCTGGACCTAGCGGGAGTGGGGGATACGCAGTATTTT; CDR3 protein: CASSLDLAGVGDTQYF
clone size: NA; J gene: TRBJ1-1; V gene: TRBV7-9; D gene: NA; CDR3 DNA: TGTGCCAGCAGCTTTTCCGGACACAACACTGAAGCTTTCTTT; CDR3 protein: CASSFSGHNTEAFF
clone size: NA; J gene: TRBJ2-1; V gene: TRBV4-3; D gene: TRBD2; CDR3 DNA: TGCGCCAGCAGCCGCCAAGAGGGACTAGCGGGAGACAATGAGCAGTTCTTC; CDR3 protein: CASSRQEGLAGDNEQFF
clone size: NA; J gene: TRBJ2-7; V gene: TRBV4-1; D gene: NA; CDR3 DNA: TGCGCCAGCAGCCAAGATCCGGGGGTCTACGAGCAGTACTTC; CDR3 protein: CASSQDPGVYEQYF
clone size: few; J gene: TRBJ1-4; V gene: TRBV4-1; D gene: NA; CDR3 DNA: TGCGCCAGCAGCCAAGAAGGGGGGTTAGGCGAAAAACTGTTTTTT; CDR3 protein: CASSQEGGLGEKLFF
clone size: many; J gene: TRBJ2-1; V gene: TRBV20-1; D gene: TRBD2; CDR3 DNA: TGCAGTGCAACCGAGACTAGCGGGAGGGGCGGTGAGCAGTTCTTC; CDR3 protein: CSATETSGRGGEQFF
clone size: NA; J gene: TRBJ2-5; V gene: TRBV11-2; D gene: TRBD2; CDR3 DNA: TGTGCCAGCAGTCTAGCGGGGGGGCGATTCCTGGAGACCCAGTACTTC; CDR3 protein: CASSLAGGRFLETQYF
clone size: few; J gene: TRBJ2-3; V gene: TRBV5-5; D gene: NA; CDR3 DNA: TGTGCCAGCAGCTTGGGCTTCGGAGGTTGGGATCAGGGTACGCAGTATTTT; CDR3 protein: CASSLGFGGWDQGTQYF
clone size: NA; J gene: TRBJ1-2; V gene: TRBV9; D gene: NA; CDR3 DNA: TGTGCCAGCAGCCCGAACAGCGATGGCTACACCTTC; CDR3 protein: CASSPNSDGYTF
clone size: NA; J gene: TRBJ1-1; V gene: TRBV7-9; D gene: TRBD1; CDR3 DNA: TGTGCCAGCAGCCCGGGACAGTATGGCCGCACTGAAGCTTTCTTT; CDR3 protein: CASSPGQYGRTEAFF